Included here is one T cell receptor beta chain sequence, with context. The data are from a study of shared clonotypes between healthy human individuals. Naive CD8 cells, CD45RO-negative and positively selected for CCR7, excluded terminally differentiated effector memory CD45RA+ cells. The V gene lost 0 bases and the J gene lost 1 base, with 18 bases spanning the gap. Germline V gives CDR1 MGHRA, CDR2 YSYEKL. The CDR3 extends over 18 amino acids. Per the original data handling: Junction-only immunoSEQ sequences carried no quality scores, so filtering differed. Generated by immunoSEQ multiplex PCR, the TCRdb table keeps only in-frame clones and is missing some. V, J and clone size were drawn from that table, and D and trimming were deduced from the DNA. There are roughly 2.1 million clones in the sample; approximately 94% occur only once, and over 1.5% lies in the top ten.

V gene TRBV4-1 combines with J gene TRBJ2-5; D gene uncertain. Sequencing was done on a sample of naive CD8+ T cells from PBMCs. The receptor's source is a man between 18 and 35 years old in good health. Some clones in this sample may be carry-over from other donors' samples. CDR3 in amino acids: CASSQDPAGDGPQETQYF. CDR3 coding DNA: TGCGCCAGCAGCCAAGATCCGGCTGGGGATGGACCCCAAGAGACCCAGTACTTC.